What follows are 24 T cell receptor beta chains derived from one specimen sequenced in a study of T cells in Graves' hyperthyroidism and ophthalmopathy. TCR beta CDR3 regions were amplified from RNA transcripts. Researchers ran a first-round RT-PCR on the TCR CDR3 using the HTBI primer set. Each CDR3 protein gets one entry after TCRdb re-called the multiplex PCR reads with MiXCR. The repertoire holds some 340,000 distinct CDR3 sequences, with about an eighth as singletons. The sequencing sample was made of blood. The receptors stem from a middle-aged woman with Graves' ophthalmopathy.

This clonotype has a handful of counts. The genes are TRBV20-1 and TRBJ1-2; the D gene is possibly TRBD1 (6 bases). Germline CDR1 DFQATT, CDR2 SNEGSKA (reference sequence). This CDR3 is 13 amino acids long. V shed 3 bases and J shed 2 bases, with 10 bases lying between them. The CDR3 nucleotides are TGCAGTGCTAGTGGGGGCTTAAACTATGGCTACACCTTC. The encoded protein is CSASGGLNYGYTF.

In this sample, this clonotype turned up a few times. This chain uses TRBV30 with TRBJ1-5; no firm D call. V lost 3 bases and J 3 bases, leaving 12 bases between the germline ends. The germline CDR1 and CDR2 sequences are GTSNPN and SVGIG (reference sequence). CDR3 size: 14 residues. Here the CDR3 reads CAWRGRAFNQPQHF. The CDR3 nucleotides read TGTGCCTGGAGAGGGAGGGCCTTCAATCAGCCCCAGCATTTT.

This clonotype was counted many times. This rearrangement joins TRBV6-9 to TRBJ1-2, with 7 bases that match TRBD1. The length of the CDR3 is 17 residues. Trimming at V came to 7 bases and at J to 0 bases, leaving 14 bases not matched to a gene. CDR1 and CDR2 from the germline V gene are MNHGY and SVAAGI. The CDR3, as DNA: TGTGCCAGCATCAATTTCCGCGGACAGGAGACTAACTATGGCTACACCTTC. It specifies CASINFRGQETNYGYTF.

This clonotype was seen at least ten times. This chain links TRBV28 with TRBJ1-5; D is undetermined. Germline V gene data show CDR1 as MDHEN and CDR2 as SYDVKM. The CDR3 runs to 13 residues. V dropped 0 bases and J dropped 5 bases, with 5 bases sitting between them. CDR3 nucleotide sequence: TGTGCCAGCAGTTTATGGGGCGATCAGCCCCAGCATTTT. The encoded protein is CASSLWGDQPQHF.

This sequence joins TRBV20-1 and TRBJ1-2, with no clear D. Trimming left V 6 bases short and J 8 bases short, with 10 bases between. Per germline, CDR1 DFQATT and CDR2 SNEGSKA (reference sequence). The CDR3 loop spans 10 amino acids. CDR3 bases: TGCAGTGCAAAGGGTTACGGCTACACCTTC. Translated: CSAKGYGYTF.

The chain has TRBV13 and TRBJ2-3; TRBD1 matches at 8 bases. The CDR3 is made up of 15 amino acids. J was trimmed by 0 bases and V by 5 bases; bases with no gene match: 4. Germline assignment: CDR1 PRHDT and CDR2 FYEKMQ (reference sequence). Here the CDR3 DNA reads TGTGCCAGCAGCACCAGGGGGCGAAGCACAGATACGCAGTATTTT. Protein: CASSTRGRSTDTQYF.

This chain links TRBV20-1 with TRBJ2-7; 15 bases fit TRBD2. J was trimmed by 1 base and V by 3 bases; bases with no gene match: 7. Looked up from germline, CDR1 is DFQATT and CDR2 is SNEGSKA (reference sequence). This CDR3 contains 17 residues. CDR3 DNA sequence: TGCAGTGCTAGGTGGGGACTAGCGGGAGGTTTTTCCTACGAGCAGTACTTC. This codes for CSARWGLAGGFSYEQYF.

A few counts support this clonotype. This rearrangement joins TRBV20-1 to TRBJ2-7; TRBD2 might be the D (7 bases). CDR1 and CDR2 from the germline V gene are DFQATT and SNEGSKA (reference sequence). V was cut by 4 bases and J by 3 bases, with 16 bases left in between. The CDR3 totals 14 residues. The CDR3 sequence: CSAKQGGWYYEQYF. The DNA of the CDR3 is TGCAGTGCTAAACAGGGAGGGTGGTACTACGAGCAGTACTTC.

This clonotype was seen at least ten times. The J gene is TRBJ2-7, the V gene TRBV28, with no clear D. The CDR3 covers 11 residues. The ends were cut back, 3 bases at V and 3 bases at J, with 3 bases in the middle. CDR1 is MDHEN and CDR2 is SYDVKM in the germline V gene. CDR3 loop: CASSFFYEQYF. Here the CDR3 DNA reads TGTGCCAGCAGTTTCTTCTACGAGCAGTACTTC.

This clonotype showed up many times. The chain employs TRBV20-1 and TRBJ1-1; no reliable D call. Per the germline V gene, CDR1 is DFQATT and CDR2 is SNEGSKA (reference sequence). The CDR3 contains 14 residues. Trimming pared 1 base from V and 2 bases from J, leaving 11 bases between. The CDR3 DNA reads TGCAGTGCTAGAGCGCGGGCCCCCAACACTGAAGCTTTCTTT. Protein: CSARARAPNTEAFF.

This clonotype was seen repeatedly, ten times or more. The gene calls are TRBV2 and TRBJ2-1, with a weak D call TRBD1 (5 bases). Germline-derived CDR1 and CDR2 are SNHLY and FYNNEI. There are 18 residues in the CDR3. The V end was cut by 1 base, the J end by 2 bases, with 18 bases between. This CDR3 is CASSEDPGSYSTYNEQFF. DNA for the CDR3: TGTGCCAGCAGTGAAGATCCAGGGTCTTATTCTACCTACAATGAGCAGTTCTTC.

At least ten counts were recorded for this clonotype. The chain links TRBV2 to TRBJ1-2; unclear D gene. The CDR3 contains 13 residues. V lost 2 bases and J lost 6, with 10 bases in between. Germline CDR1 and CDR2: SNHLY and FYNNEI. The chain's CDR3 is CASSELPGDGYTF. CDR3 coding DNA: TGTGCCAGCAGTGAACTTCCCGGGGATGGCTACACCTTC.

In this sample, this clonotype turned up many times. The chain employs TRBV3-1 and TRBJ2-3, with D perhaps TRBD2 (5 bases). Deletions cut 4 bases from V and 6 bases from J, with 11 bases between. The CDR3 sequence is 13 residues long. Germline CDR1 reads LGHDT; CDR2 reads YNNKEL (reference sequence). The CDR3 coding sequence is TGTGCCAGCAGCCCCCCTTCTAGCGATACGCAGTATTTT. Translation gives CASSPPSSDTQYF.

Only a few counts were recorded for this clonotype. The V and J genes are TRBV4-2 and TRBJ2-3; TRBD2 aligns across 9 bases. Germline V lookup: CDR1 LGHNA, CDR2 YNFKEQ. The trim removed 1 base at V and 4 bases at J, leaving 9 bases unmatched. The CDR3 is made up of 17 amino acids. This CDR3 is CASSQVGNSGGSDTQYF. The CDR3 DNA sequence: TGTGCCAGCAGCCAAGTTGGTAATAGCGGGGGCTCAGATACGCAGTATTTT.

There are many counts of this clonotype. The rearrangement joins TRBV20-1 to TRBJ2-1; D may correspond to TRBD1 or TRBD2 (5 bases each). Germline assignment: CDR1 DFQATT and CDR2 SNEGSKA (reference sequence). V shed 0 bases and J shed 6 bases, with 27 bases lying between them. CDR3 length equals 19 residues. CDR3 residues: CSARDLGDVFSSEGNEQFF. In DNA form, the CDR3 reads TGCAGTGCTAGAGATCTCGGGGACGTCTTCTCCTCAGAGGGCAATGAGCAGTTCTTC.

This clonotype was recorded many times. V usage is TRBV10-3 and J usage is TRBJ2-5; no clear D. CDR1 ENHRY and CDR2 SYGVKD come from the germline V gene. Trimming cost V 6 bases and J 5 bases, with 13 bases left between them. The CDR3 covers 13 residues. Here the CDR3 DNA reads TGTGCCATCAGCCCAAGTCTGTGGGAGACCCAGTACTTC. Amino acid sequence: CAISPSLWETQYF.

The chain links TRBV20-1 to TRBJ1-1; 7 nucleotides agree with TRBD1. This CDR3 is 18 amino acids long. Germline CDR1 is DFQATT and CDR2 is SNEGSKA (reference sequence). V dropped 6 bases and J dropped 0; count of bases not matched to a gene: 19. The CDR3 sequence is CSARGLLRDRDMNTEAFF. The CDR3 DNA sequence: TGCAGTGCCCGAGGGTTGCTCCGGGACAGAGACATGAACACTGAAGCTTTCTTT.

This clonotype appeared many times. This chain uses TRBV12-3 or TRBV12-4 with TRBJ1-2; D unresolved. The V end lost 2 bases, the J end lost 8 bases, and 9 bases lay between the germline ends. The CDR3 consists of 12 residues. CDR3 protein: CASSLRGRGYTF. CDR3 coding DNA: TGTGCCAGCAGTTTACGGGGTAGGGGCTACACCTTC.

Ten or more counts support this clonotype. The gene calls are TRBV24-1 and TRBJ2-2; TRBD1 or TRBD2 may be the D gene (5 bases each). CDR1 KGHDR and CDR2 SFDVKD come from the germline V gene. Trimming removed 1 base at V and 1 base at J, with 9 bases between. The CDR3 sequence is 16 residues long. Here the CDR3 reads CATSDFRGENTGELFF. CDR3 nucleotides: TGTGCCACCAGTGATTTTCGAGGGGAGAACACCGGGGAGCTGTTTTTT.

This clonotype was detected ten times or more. CDR3 coding DNA: TGTGCCAGCAGCCGTCCAGGAGAGACCCAGTACTTC. Translated, it gives CASSRPGETQYF. J is TRBJ2-5 and V is TRBV27, with D hard to call. Germline CDR1 and CDR2: MNHEY and SMNVEV (reference sequence). The V end was cut by 6 bases, the J end by 4 bases, with 9 bases between. The CDR3 has 12 residues.

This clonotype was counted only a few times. CDR3 DNA sequence: TGTGCCAGTAGTATAGACGTTTGGAGGCCCTCCTACAATGAGCAGTTCTTC. Encoded protein: CASSIDVWRPSYNEQFF. The chain employs TRBV19 and TRBJ2-1; perhaps TRBD2 as D (5 bases). CDR1 is LNHDA, CDR2 SQIVND, per germline (reference sequence). The CDR3 runs to 17 residues. The V end was cut by 0 bases, the J end by 0 bases, with 12 bases between.

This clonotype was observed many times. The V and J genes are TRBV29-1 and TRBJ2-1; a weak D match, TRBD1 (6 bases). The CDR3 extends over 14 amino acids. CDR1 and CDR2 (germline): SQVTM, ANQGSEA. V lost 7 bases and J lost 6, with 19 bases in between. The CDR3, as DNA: TGCAGCGCGACTCCCGGGACAAACGCCAATGAGCAGTTCTTC. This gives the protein CSATPGTNANEQFF.

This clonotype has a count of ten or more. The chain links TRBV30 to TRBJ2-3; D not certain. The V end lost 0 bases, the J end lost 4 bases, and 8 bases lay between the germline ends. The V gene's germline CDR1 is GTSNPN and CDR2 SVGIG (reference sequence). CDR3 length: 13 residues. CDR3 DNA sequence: TGTGCCTGGAGTGTACTGACACCAGATACGCAGTATTTT. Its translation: CAWSVLTPDTQYF. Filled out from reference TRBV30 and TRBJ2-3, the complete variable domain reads SQTIHQWPATLVQPVGSPLSLECTVEGTSNPNLYWYRQAAGRGLQLLFYSVGIGQISSEVPQNLSASRPQDRQFILSSKKLLLSDSGFYLCAWSVLTPDTQYFGPGTRLTVL.

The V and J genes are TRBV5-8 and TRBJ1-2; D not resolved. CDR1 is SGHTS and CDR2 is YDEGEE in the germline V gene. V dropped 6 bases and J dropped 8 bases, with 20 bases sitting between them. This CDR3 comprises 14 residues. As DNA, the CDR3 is TGTGCCAGCACCCTCGAACCGTCGGTCCTCGGCTACACCTTC. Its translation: CASTLEPSVLGYTF. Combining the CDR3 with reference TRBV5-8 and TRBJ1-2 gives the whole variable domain EAGVTQSPTHLIKTRGQQATLRCSPISGHTSVYWYQQALGLGLQFLLWYDEGEERNRGNFPPRFSGRQFPNYSSELNVNALELEDSALYLCASTLEPSVLGYTFGSGTRLTVV.